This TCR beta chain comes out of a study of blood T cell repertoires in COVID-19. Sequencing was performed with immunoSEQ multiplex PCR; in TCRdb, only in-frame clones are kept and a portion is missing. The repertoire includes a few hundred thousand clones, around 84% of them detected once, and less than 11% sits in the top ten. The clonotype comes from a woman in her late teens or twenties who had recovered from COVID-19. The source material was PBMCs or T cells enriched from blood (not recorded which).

The CDR3 spells CASSLGGRVNTEAFF. DNA for the CDR3: TGTGCCAGCAGTTTAGGGGGCAGGGTGAACACTGAAGCTTTCTTT. This chain connects TRBV28 to TRBJ1-1, with a tentative D call TRBD1 (6 bases). V lost 2 bases and J 0 bases, leaving 10 bases between the germline ends. The CDR3 runs to 15 residues. Germline V gene data show CDR1 as MDHEN and CDR2 as SYDVKM.